The 25 T cell receptor beta chains below all came from one sample that was sequenced in a study of T cell repertoires in cytomegalovirus infection. TCRdb passed the reads through MiXCR, listing each CDR3 protein once. The sample records hundreds of thousands of distinct CDR3 sequences, roughly 31% being singletons. The antigens of these receptors remain unknown. The sequencing here drew on cultured CD8+ T cells from PBMCs, taken from culture after CMV antigen stimulation. These receptors were taken from a human donor in good health (CMV status not recorded). Some clones in this sample may be carry-over from other donors' samples.

The sample holds many counts of this clonotype. The rearrangement links TRBV12-3 or TRBV12-4 to TRBJ1-2, with D possibly being TRBD1 (5 bases). The V end lost 0 bases, the J end lost 4 bases, and 12 bases lay between the germline ends. The length of the CDR3 is 15 residues. The CDR3 bases are TGTGCCAGCAGTTTAGCCAGGGTGGGATTCTATGGCTACACCTTC. Translation: CASSLARVGFYGYTF.

This chain links TRBV19 with TRBJ2-2; tentatively, D is TRBD1 (6 bases). This CDR3 region has 16 residues. Germline lookup yields CDR1 LNHDA and CDR2 SQIVND (reference sequence). The germline V and J ends were trimmed by 6 bases and 7 bases, with 21 bases remaining between them. Here the CDR3 DNA reads TGTGCCAGTAGCCCCGGACAGCTATTAAAGGGCGGGGAGCTGTTTTTT. It encodes CASSPGQLLKGGELFF. The entire variable domain, with the rest obtained from reference TRBV19 and TRBJ2-2, is as follows: DGGITQSPKYLFRKEGQNVTLSCEQNLNHDAMYWYRQDPGQGLRLIYYSQIVNDFQKGDIAEGYSVSREKKESFPLTVTSAQKNPTAFYLCASSPGQLLKGGELFFGEGSRLTVL.

A few counts support this clonotype. The rearrangement joins TRBV7-4 to TRBJ2-7, with TRBD2 as a possible D gene (5 bases). Deletions cut 1 base from V and 2 bases from J, with 12 bases between. The CDR3 is made up of 15 amino acids. CDR1 SGHVT and CDR2 SQSDAQ come from the germline V gene. CDR3 sequence: CASSLVGLAPYEQYF. CDR3 coding DNA: TGTGCCAGCAGCTTAGTTGGTCTAGCTCCCTACGAGCAGTACTTC.

The chain uses TRBV6-5 and TRBJ2-7; tentative D call: TRBD1 (6 bases). CDR3 length equals 12 residues. Trimming stripped 6 bases from V and 5 bases from J, with 11 bases between. Germline V gene lookup returns CDR1 MNHEY and CDR2 SVGAGI. CDR3 bases: TGTGCCAGCAGCACCCGGACAGACGAGCAGTACTTC. It is translated as CASSTRTDEQYF.

J is TRBJ1-4 and V is TRBV12-3 or TRBV12-4; D is unclear. Trimming took 5 bases from V and 7 from J, leaving 8 bases between them. The CDR3 is 12 residues long. CDR3: CASSLESEKLFF. The CDR3 DNA reads as TGTGCCAGCAGTCTCGAGTCTGAAAAACTGTTTTTT.

This clonotype has only a few counts. This chain joins TRBV2 and TRBJ1-5; a possible D gene is TRBD1 (6 bases). Germline V gene lookup returns CDR1 SNHLY and CDR2 FYNNEI. V lost 6 bases to trimming and J lost 1 base, with 10 bases between them. CDR3 length: 14 residues. The CDR3 loop is CASRTGRSNQPQHF. CDR3 DNA sequence: TGTGCCAGCAGGACAGGTCGAAGCAATCAGCCCCAGCATTTT.

In its sample, this clonotype was seen a few times. V is TRBV6-2 or TRBV6-3 and J is TRBJ2-3, with 8 positions matching TRBD1. V lost 6 bases to trimming and J lost 4 bases; unmatched junction nucleotides: 12. The CDR3 covers 16 residues. CDR1 and CDR2 (germline): MNHEY, SVGEGT. The CDR3 protein is CASRGLTGEAADTQYF. The DNA for the CDR3 is TGTGCCAGCAGGGGGTTGACAGGGGAGGCGGCAGATACGCAGTATTTT.

Concerning this clonotype itself: At one boundary the junction diverges from the germline segment, which might be a read error. CDR3 residues: CVSSGPDRGDTGELFF. The CDR3 DNA follows: TGTGTCAGCAGTGGCCCGGACAGGGGGGACACCGGGGAGCTGTTTTTT. This chain connects TRBV6-1 to TRBJ2-2; 10 bases are a match to TRBD1. CDR1 is MNHNS and CDR2 is SASEGT in the germline V gene. The CDR3 totals 16 residues.

In its sample, this clonotype was seen a few times. V usage is TRBV19 and J usage is TRBJ1-5; TRBD1 is a possible D gene (5 bases). The V and J ends lost 1 base and 6 bases respectively, with 13 bases between them. Germline CDR1 and CDR2: LNHDA and SQIVND (reference sequence). CDR3 length: 15 residues. CDR3 coding DNA: TGTGCCAGTAGTATAGCCGTAGGGGTGGGTCAGCCCCAGCATTTT. It yields the protein CASSIAVGVGQPQHF.

The gene calls are TRBV4-1 and TRBJ2-7, with D unresolved. CDR1 MGHRA and CDR2 YSYEKL come from the germline V gene. The CDR3 runs to 17 residues. The V gene lost 0 bases and the J gene lost 0 bases, with 15 bases spanning the gap. DNA of the CDR3: TGCGCCAGCAGCCAAGATAGAAGAGTGCCGAGCTCCTACGAGCAGTACGTC. It translates to CASSQDRRVPSSYEQYV.

The rearrangement uses TRBV7-6 and TRBJ2-2, with 14 bases aligning to TRBD2. Germline V gene data show CDR1 as SGHVS and CDR2 as FNYEAQ. The CDR3 loop spans 17 amino acids. J was trimmed by 7 bases and V by 5 bases; bases with no gene match: 9. The CDR3 spells CASSGTSGGQINGELFF. CDR3 sequence (DNA): TGTGCCAGCAGCGGGACTAGCGGGGGCCAAATAAACGGGGAGCTGTTTTTT.

In its sample, this clonotype was seen a few times. The chain combines TRBV27 with TRBJ1-2; no reliable D call. Germline values: CDR1 MNHEY, CDR2 SMNVEV (reference sequence). The V end was cut by 5 bases, the J end by 6 bases, with 19 bases between. The length of the CDR3 is 15 residues. CDR3 in DNA: TGTGCCAGCAGTCCGGCTGGGATCGGTAGCAATGGCTACACCTTC. The encoded protein is CASSPAGIGSNGYTF.

A note on this clonotype: One end of the junction varies from germline; a read error may be responsible. V and J are TRBV20-1 and TRBJ1-5, with D unresolved. Per the germline V gene, CDR1 is DFQATT and CDR2 is SNEGSKA (reference sequence). The CDR3 loop spans 14 amino acids. CDR3 nucleotides: TGCAGTGCTAGTGACGATTATAGCAATCAGTCCCAGCATTTT. Translating it yields CSASDDYSNQSQHF.

V is TRBV2 and J is TRBJ1-2; D gene unclear. The CDR3 has 13 amino acids. From germline, CDR1 is SNHLY and CDR2 FYNNEI. V shed 4 bases and J shed 0 bases, with 6 bases lying between them. The CDR3 region has the DNA TGTGCCAGCAGTGGACGTTCTAACTATGGCTACACCTTC. Its translation: CASSGRSNYGYTF.

The chain links TRBV6-1 to TRBJ1-6, with D unclear. The CDR3 contains 17 residues. Germline CDR1 is MNHNS and CDR2 is SASEGT. Trimming stripped 6 bases from V and 0 bases from J, with 15 bases between. Here the CDR3 reads CASSETAVSSYNSPLHF. CDR3 sequence (DNA): TGTGCCAGCAGCGAAACGGCGGTTAGCTCCTATAATTCACCCCTCCACTTT.

This sequence joins TRBV11-2 and TRBJ2-1, with D perhaps matching TRBD1 (5 bases). Trimming took off 2 bases at V and 6 bases at J, with 11 bases between the two ends. Per the germline V gene, CDR1 is SGHAT and CDR2 is FQNNGV. The CDR3 spans 14 residues. Written as DNA, the CDR3 is TGTGCCAGCAGCTTACTCGACAGATCCAATGAGCAGTTCTTC. Translating it yields CASSLLDRSNEQFF. The full variable domain, in which reference TRBV11-2 and TRBJ2-1 provide the parts outside the CDR3, is EAGVAQSPRYKIIEKRQSVAFWCNPISGHATLYWYQQILGQGPKLLIQFQNNGVVDDSQLPKDRFSAERLKGVDSTLKIQPAKLEDSAVYLCASSLLDRSNEQFFGPGTRLTVL.

The chain employs TRBV5-5 and TRBJ2-3, with 9 bases lining up with TRBD2. The CDR3 sequence is 14 residues long. Losses at the gene ends were 4 bases for V and 2 bases for J; bases not matched to a gene: 2. CDR1 and CDR2 (germline): SGHKS, YYEKEE (reference sequence). The CDR3 coding sequence is TGTGCCAGCAGCGCTAGCGGGGTCACAGATACGCAGTATTTT. This sequence encodes CASSASGVTDTQYF.

The chain combines TRBV5-1 with TRBJ2-5; TRBD2 matches at 8 bases. Looked up from germline, CDR1 is SGHRS and CDR2 is YFSETQ. CDR3 length: 15 amino acids. V dropped 6 bases and J dropped 5; count of bases not matched to a gene: 12. The CDR3 protein is CASNPRRGAGETQYF. The CDR3 coding sequence is TGCGCCAGCAACCCACGGCGGGGGGCTGGGGAGACCCAGTACTTC.

As to this clonotype: With a much larger clone just one base away, this may be a read error. The genes are TRBV7-2 and TRBJ1-2; maybe TRBD1 (6 bases). The CDR3 length is 13 residues. CDR1 and CDR2 from the germline V gene are SGHTA and FQGNSA. The CDR3 is CVSTQRGGEGYTF. CDR3 in DNA: TGTGTCAGCACCCAAAGGGGGGGAGAGGGCTACACCTTC.

A word on this clonotype: Given a much more abundant clone one base away, this may be a read error. The chain employs TRBV6-6 and TRBJ2-5; no clear D gene. The V gene's germline CDR1 is MNHNY and CDR2 SVGAGI (reference sequence). Trimming stripped 0 bases from V and 2 bases from J, with 10 bases between. The CDR3 length is 15 residues. Here the CDR3 reads CASSYSMGKQETQYF. As DNA, the CDR3 is TGTGCCAGCAGTTACTCGATGGGGAAACAAGAGACCCAGTACTTC.

V usage is TRBV12-3 or TRBV12-4 and J usage is TRBJ2-3, with TRBD2 as a possible D gene (6 bases). This CDR3 has 15 amino acids. V lost 3 bases, J lost 2 bases, and 12 bases lay in between. The CDR3: CASSLEGSHTDTQYF. DNA of the CDR3: TGTGCCAGCAGTTTGGAGGGATCCCACACAGATACGCAGTATTTT.

This clonotype has only a few counts. This chain connects TRBV27 to TRBJ1-1; 7 positions agree with TRBD1. Germline V lookup: CDR1 MNHEY, CDR2 SMNVEV (reference sequence). The CDR3 contains 13 residues. Trimming took 9 bases from V and 4 from J; bases not matched to a gene: 8. For the CDR3, the DNA is TGTGCCAGTCAAGGGGGCCCATCCACTGAAGCTTTCTTT. Translating it yields CASQGGPSTEAFF.

The chain joins TRBV29-1 to TRBJ2-3; 8 bases are shared with TRBD2. The V segment lost 3 bases and the J segment 5 bases; nucleotides outside the gene matches: 10. The CDR3 covers 15 residues. The germline gives CDR1 SQVTM, CDR2 ANQGSEA. The CDR3 bases are TGCAGCGTTGATGGCGTGGTACTAGCGGAAGATACGCAGTATTTT. As protein: CSVDGVVLAEDTQYF.

Here the CDR3 reads CASSGPAGEETQYF. The CDR3 nucleotides are TGTGCCAGCAGCGGTCCTGCAGGGGAAGAGACCCAGTACTTC. V gene TRBV9 combines with J gene TRBJ2-5; maybe TRBD1 (6 bases). CDR1 and CDR2 (germline): SGDLS, YYNGEE. Trimming shortened V by 3 bases and J by 3 bases, and 12 bases separated the two germline ends. The CDR3 is made up of 14 amino acids.

The rearrangement uses TRBV6-2 or TRBV6-3 and TRBJ1-1; D remains ambiguous. V lost 3 bases and J lost 6, with 11 bases in between. CDR1 is MNHEY, CDR2 SVGEGT, per germline. This CDR3 is 13 amino acids long. CDR3 sequence: CASSYGNVAEAFF. Written as DNA, the CDR3 is TGTGCCAGCAGTTATGGGAATGTCGCTGAAGCTTTCTTT.